The 6 T cell receptor beta chains in this list originate from one sample, sequenced in a study of T cells in Graves' hyperthyroidism and ophthalmopathy. Using RNA transcripts as the source, TCR beta CDR3 regions were amplified. During a first-round RT-PCR of the TCR CDR3, the HTBI primer set was used. TCRdb processed the multiplex PCR reads anew with MiXCR; each CDR3 protein has one entry. In the table there are a few hundred thousand distinct CDR3 sequences, approximately 15% of which are singletons. Sequencing was carried out using blood. These receptors were obtained from a woman under 40 with Graves' hyperthyroidism.

The chain recombines TRBV6-1 with TRBJ1-5, with 8 positions matching TRBD1. With V trimmed by 11 bases and J by 5 bases, 8 bases remained unmatched. This CDR3 has 13 amino acids. Per the germline V gene, CDR1 is MNHNS and CDR2 is SASEGT. This CDR3 reads CAPQTGEDQPQHF. In DNA form, the CDR3 reads TGTGCCCCACAGACAGGGGAGGATCAGCCCCAGCATTTT.

CDR3 sequence reads: CASSVGESGSTDTQYF. CDR3 in DNA: TGTGCCAGCAGCGTAGGCGAGAGCGGGAGCACAGATACGCAGTATTTT. This chain connects TRBV9 to TRBJ2-3; possibly TRBD2 for D (6 bases). CDR1 is SGDLS and CDR2 is YYNGEE in the germline V gene. Trimming shortened V by 0 bases and J by 0 bases, and 11 bases separated the two germline ends. CDR3 length: 16 amino acids.

A few counts support this clonotype. This CDR3 is CASSLMGGLETQYF. CDR3 sequence (DNA): TGTGCCAGCAGCCTGATGGGGGGGCTAGAGACCCAGTACTTC. The V and J genes are TRBV7-8 and TRBJ2-5, with D perhaps matching TRBD2 (7 bases). There are 14 residues in the CDR3. The germline V and J ends were trimmed by 5 bases and 4 bases, with 14 bases remaining between them. CDR1 and CDR2 (germline): SGHVS, FQNEAQ.

This sequence joins TRBV27 and TRBJ1-2; unclear D gene. CDR1 is MNHEY, CDR2 SMNVEV, per germline (reference sequence). CDR3 size: 16 residues. V was pared by 6 bases and J by 7 bases, with 24 bases between. The CDR3 DNA is TGTGCCAGCAGCCCCACGATCGGGAGGTTATTAAGTGGCTACACCTTC. This codes for CASSPTIGRLLSGYTF.

Ten or more counts support this clonotype. This sequence joins TRBV11-2 and TRBJ1-5; D remains unclear. This CDR3 has 13 residues. Germline V lookup: CDR1 SGHAT, CDR2 FQNNGV. V was shortened by 0 bases and J by 5 bases, with 5 bases between the two germline ends. The CDR3 sequence: CASSLEPHQPQHF. CDR3 DNA: TGTGCCAGCAGCTTAGAACCCCATCAGCCCCAGCATTTT. The full variable domain, with the rest looked up from reference TRBV11-2 and TRBJ1-5, is EAGVAQSPRYKIIEKRQSVAFWCNPISGHATLYWYQQILGQGPKLLIQFQNNGVVDDSQLPKDRFSAERLKGVDSTLKIQPAKLEDSAVYLCASSLEPHQPQHFGDGTRLSIL.

As regards this clonotype: One end of the junction fails to match germline, which may point to a read error. This sequence joins TRBV27 and TRBJ2-1, with D perhaps TRBD1 (5 bases). Germline CDR1 and CDR2: MNHEY and SMNVEV (reference sequence). This CDR3 has 16 amino acids. The CDR3 spells CASSSPHRSHYNEQLF. CDR3 DNA sequence: TGTGCCAGCAGTTCCCCTCACAGGTCCCATTACAATGAGCAGCTCTTC.